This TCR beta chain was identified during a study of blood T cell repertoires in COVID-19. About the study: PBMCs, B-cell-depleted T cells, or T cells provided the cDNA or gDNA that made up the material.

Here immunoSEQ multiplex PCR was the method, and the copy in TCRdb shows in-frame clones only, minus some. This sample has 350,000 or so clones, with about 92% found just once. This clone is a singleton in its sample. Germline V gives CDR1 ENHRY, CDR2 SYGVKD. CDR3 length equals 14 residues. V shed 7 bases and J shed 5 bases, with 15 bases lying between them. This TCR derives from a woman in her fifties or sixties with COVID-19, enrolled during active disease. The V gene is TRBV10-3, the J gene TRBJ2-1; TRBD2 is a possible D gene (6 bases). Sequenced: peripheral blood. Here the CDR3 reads CAIMGGAPNNEQFF. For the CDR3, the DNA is TGTGCCATCATGGGAGGTGCACCGAACAATGAGCAGTTCTTC.